The 15 T cell receptor beta chains in this list originate from one sample, sequenced in a study of T cells in women clearing cervical HPV infection. Produced via immunoSEQ multiplex PCR; TCRdb's table is partial and in-frame only. The sample yields about 33,000 clones, of which the top ten take up about 8%. The sequenced material came from blood buffy coat. Source of these receptors: a woman between 18 and 70 years old with a cervical HPV16 infection that either progressed to CIN3+ or cleared (not recorded which).

Concerning this clone itself: The missing CDR3 end, 3 residues past where the read stops, is filled in from the germline J gene. V is TRBV2 and J is TRBJ2-2, with 14 bases identical to TRBD2. CDR1 and CDR2 (germline): SNHLY, FYNNEI. The CDR3 contains 19 residues. The ends lost 7 bases at V and 2 bases at J; junction bases unmatched: 12. This CDR3 is CASTPRRLAGGPNTGELFF. The sequenced CDR3 bases are TGTGCCAGCACCCCCCGTCGACTAGCGGGAGGGCCCAACACCGGGGAG.

In regard to this clone: With the read ending 3 residues before the CDR3 end, the germline J gene is used to fill in that end. The V and J genes are TRBV5-1 and TRBJ2-1; 10 nucleotides match TRBD2. The germline V gene encodes CDR1 SGHRS and CDR2 YFSETQ. After removal of 4 bases from V and 2 bases from J, the junction contained 6 bases not matched to a gene. This CDR3 is 16 amino acids long. CDR3 amino acids: CASSLTSGVTYNEQFF. The sequenced part of the CDR3 DNA is TGCGCCAGCAGCCTAACTAGCGGGGTGACCTACAATGAG.

Comment on this clone: The read ends 3 residues before the CDR3 terminus; that terminus is restored from the germline J gene. The chain links TRBV7-9 to TRBJ2-7; D may be TRBD2 (6 bases). The CDR3 contains 15 residues. Germline loops: CDR1 SEHNR, CDR2 FQNEAQ (reference sequence). V dropped 5 bases and J dropped 3 bases, with 17 bases sitting between them. The covered CDR3 bases are TGTGCCAGCAGCCCTTCGGCGGGGAGATTCTACGAG. Translating it yields CASSPSAGRFYE. The CDR3, in full, reads CASSPSAGRFYEQYF.

Note on this clone: Read coverage stops 3 residues before the CDR3 terminus; the germline J gene supplies the remainder. V is TRBV28 and J is TRBJ1-2; 7 nucleotides agree with TRBD1. Germline CDR1 reads MDHEN; CDR2 reads SYDVKM. Trimming took 1 base from V and 4 from J; bases not matched to a gene: 12. The CDR3 consists of 17 residues. Incomplete CDR3 DNA: TGTGCCAGCAGTTTATCAGGGGGAGGGACACCGTCCTATGGC. It yields the protein CASSLSGGGTPSYG. The full CDR3 reads CASSLSGGGTPSYGYTF.

Worth noting for this clone: Sequencing ends 3 residues short of the CDR3 end; the germline J gene provides the rest. The chain carries TRBV2 and TRBJ1-4; 7 positions agree with TRBD1. Germline-derived CDR1 and CDR2 are SNHLY and FYNNEI. The CDR3 has 12 amino acids. J was trimmed by 6 bases and V by 6 bases; bases with no gene match: 1. CDR3 amino acids: CASRTGDEKLFF. The sequenced part of the CDR3 DNA is TGTGCCAGCAGAACAGGGGATGAAAAA.

Concerning this clone itself: The read gets to within 3 residues of the CDR3 end, and the germline J gene fills in the rest. The V gene is TRBV19, the J gene TRBJ2-7, with D unclear. V was clipped by 2 bases and J by 6 bases, with 11 bases between them. The CDR3 sequence is 13 residues long. Germline V gives CDR1 LNHDA, CDR2 SQIVND (reference sequence). CDR3: CASSIKPSGEQYF. Partial CDR3 DNA: TGTGCCAGTAGTATAAAGCCTAGTGGCGAG.

Points on this clone: The read ends 3 residues shy of where the CDR3 ends; the end is completed using the germline J gene. The chain has TRBV19 and TRBJ1-3; 9 bases agree with TRBD1. This CDR3 contains 15 residues. Germline loops: CDR1 LNHDA, CDR2 SQIVND (reference sequence). J lost 4 bases, V lost 8 bases, and 9 bases had no gene match. Here the CDR3 reads CASPERTGGGNTIYF. The covered CDR3 bases are TGTGCCAGTCCCGAACGCACAGGGGGCGGAAACACC.

As for this clone: Read coverage stops 3 residues before the CDR3 terminus; the germline J gene supplies the remainder. V is TRBV19 and J is TRBJ1-1, with a possible D match to TRBD1 (5 bases). This CDR3 is 15 amino acids long. Trimming pared 7 bases from V and 4 bases from J, leaving 19 bases between. The V gene's germline CDR1 is LNHDA and CDR2 SQIVND (reference sequence). The CDR3 bases that were read are TGTGCCAGTAAACGGAATGGCGGGGGAGGCACTGAA. Translating it yields CASKRNGGGGTE. In full, the CDR3 is CASKRNGGGGTEAFF.

Of note for this clone: With the read ending 3 residues before the CDR3 end, the germline J gene is used to fill in that end. The chain recombines TRBV7-2 with TRBJ2-3; D gene ambiguous. Trimming removed 1 base from V and 3 bases from J, with 8 bases in between. The CDR3 length is 14 residues. CDR1 and CDR2 from the germline V gene are SGHTA and FQGNSA. The DNA read from the CDR3 is TGTGCCAGCAGCTTAGAGGGTCGAACAGATACG. Its translation: CASSLEGRTDT. The entire CDR3 is CASSLEGRTDTQYF.

Concerning this clone itself: The read ends 3 residues early relative to the CDR3; the germline J gene fills the gap. V is TRBV29-1 and J is TRBJ2-3; a weak D match, TRBD2 (5 bases). The CDR3 extends over 12 amino acids. Per the germline V gene, CDR1 is SQVTM and CDR2 is ANQGSEA. Trimming left V 5 bases short and J 4 bases short, with 10 bases between. The covered CDR3 bases are TGCAGCGTTCCACACGGGGCAGATACG. Its translation: CSVPHGADT. The CDR3 as a whole reads CSVPHGADTQYF.

A remark on this clone: The read terminates 3 residues ahead of where the CDR3 ends, so the germline J gene completes it. V is TRBV28 and J is TRBJ2-7, with a possible D match to TRBD1 (5 bases). Trimming pared 4 bases from V and 0 bases from J, leaving 16 bases between. CDR1 is MDHEN, CDR2 SYDVKM, per germline. The CDR3 is 16 amino acids. The sequenced CDR3 bases are TGTGCCAGCAGTTCCAGCAGGGTCCCCAACTCCTACGAG. It is translated as CASSSSRVPNSYE. The complete CDR3 reads CASSSSRVPNSYEQYF. The whole variable domain, remainder taken from reference TRBV28 and TRBJ2-7, is DVKVTQSSRYLVKRTGEKVFLECVQDMDHENMFWYRQDPGLGLRLIYFSYDVKMKEKGDIPEGYSVSREKKERFSLILESASTNQTSMYLCASSSSRVPNSYEQYFGPGTRLTVT.

About this clone: The read halts 3 residues ahead of the CDR3 end, with the missing end drawn from the germline J gene. The chain is built from TRBV19 and TRBJ2-7; D is unclear. Trimming took off 3 bases at V and 3 bases at J, with 6 bases between the two ends. The germline CDR1 and CDR2 sequences are LNHDA and SQIVND (reference sequence). The CDR3 contains 12 residues. CDR3 DNA, as far as it was read: TGTGCCAGTAGTATCGTCGGCTACGAG. Translation: CASSIVGYE. The full CDR3 protein reads CASSIVGYEQYF.

In regard to this clone: The read ends 3 residues early relative to the CDR3; the germline J gene fills the gap. The chain couples TRBV4-1 to TRBJ2-7, with 9 bases identical to TRBD1. CDR3 length: 14 amino acids. After removal of 8 bases from V and 6 bases from J, the junction contained 11 bases not matched to a gene. The germline V gene encodes CDR1 MGHRA and CDR2 YSYEKL. CDR3 protein: CASGQGTRNSEQYF. Partial CDR3 DNA: TGCGCCAGCGGACAGGGGACGAGGAATTCCGAG.

On this clone itself: The read halts 3 residues ahead of the CDR3 end, with the missing end drawn from the germline J gene. This chain connects TRBV10-2 to TRBJ2-5; maybe TRBD1 (6 bases). This CDR3 contains 14 residues. In germline, CDR1 is WSHSY, CDR2 SAAADI. Trimming stripped 6 bases from V and 7 bases from J, with 18 bases between. CDR3 amino acids: CASRSQGSGGTQYF. The DNA read from the CDR3 is TGCGCCAGCAGGTCCCAGGGGTCAGGAGGGACC.

About this clone itself: A junction boundary mismatches the germline segment, possibly from a read error. The CDR3 goes on 3 residues after the read ends, and that part is filled in from the germline J gene. The V call is TRBV7-9, the J call TRBJ1-1; the D is unclear. The CDR3 contains 14 residues. Germline V CDR1 and CDR2: SEHNR, FQNEAQ (reference sequence). CDR3 DNA, as far as it was read: TGTGCCAGCAGCAATAGTTCTTTGAAAACTGAA. As protein: CASSNSSLKTE. The entire CDR3 is CASSNSSLKTEAFF.